What follows are 9 T cell receptor beta chains derived from one specimen sequenced in a study of human T cells and chemical hapten exposure. TCRdb re-called the RACE reads with MiXCR, one entry per CDR3 protein. The data show approximately 28,000 distinct CDR3 sequences, with over 8.5% seen just once and around 7% held by the top ten. Time point given: patch test 2, 6 weeks after DPC sensitization. Specified treatment: therapeutic diphenylcyclopropenone sensitization with weekly scalp DPC. Sequenced here: whole blood, sampled in connection with sensitization to the hapten diphenylcyclopropenone (DPC). The source is a man younger than 45 with alopecia areata. Some clones in this sample may be carry-over from other donors' samples.

The chain combines TRBV18 with TRBJ1-1; D not certain. The CDR3 consists of 16 residues. V was clipped by 3 bases and J by 1 base, with 15 bases between them. Germline V gene data show CDR1 as KGHSH and CDR2 as LQKENI. The CDR3 is CASSPLDGSTNTEAFF. The CDR3 DNA is TGTGCCAGCTCACCCTTGGATGGCAGCACGAACACTGAAGCTTTCTTT.

This clonotype occurred many times. This chain connects TRBV4-3 to TRBJ1-6; D is unclear. Trimming took off 0 bases at V and 7 bases at J, with 13 bases between the two ends. Germline-derived CDR1 and CDR2 are LGHNA and YSLEER. The CDR3 consists of 16 residues. The CDR3 coding sequence is TGCGCCAGCAGCCAAGATCCGAAGGGATGGAATTCACCCCTCCACTTT. This sequence encodes CASSQDPKGWNSPLHF.

This clonotype was counted a few times. The chain uses TRBV14 and TRBJ1-3, with D unclear. CDR1 is SGHDN and CDR2 is FVKESK in the germline V gene. The CDR3 runs to 13 residues. The ends were cut back, 4 bases at V and 9 bases at J, with 13 bases in the middle. CDR3 nucleotides: TGTGCCAGCAGCCGTCTGACCTTAGGCACCATATATTTT. Its protein product is CASSRLTLGTIYF.

This clonotype was picked up many times. The J gene is TRBJ2-1, the V gene TRBV11-2; either TRBD1 or TRBD2 may fit D (5 bases each). This CDR3 is 13 amino acids long. Trimming took off 5 bases at V and 8 bases at J, with 13 bases between the two ends. CDR1 and CDR2 (germline): SGHAT, FQNNGV. CDR3: CASSLEGIHEQFF. The CDR3, as DNA: TGTGCCAGCAGCCTCGAGGGGATTCATGAGCAGTTCTTC.

This clonotype appeared many times. CDR3 amino acids: CASSLTLQGEANYNEQFF. CDR3 DNA: TGTGCCAGCAGCTTAACCCTGCAGGGGGAGGCTAACTACAATGAGCAGTTCTTC. V is TRBV7-8 and J is TRBJ2-1; D may be TRBD1 (7 bases). Per the germline V gene, CDR1 is SGHVS and CDR2 is FQNEAQ. Trimming removed 2 bases from V and 3 bases from J, with 20 bases in between. CDR3 length: 18 amino acids.

This clonotype was counted many times. The J gene is TRBJ2-1, the V gene TRBV29-1; TRBD2 might be the D (6 bases). V was shortened by 4 bases and J by 0 bases, with 10 bases between the two germline ends. This CDR3 is built from 14 residues. Looked up from germline, CDR1 is SQVTM and CDR2 is ANQGSEA. CDR3 protein: CSVGGTSSYNEQFF. CDR3 nucleotides: TGCAGCGTTGGCGGGACGAGCTCCTACAATGAGCAGTTCTTC.

Ten or more counts support this clonotype. The V and J genes are TRBV6-2 or TRBV6-3 and TRBJ1-4; D gene unclear. The CDR3 covers 14 residues. Germline V CDR1 and CDR2: MNHEY, SVGEGT. The V end lost 8 bases, the J end lost 3 bases, and 13 bases lay between the germline ends. The CDR3 spells CASHHLGANEKLFF. DNA of the CDR3: TGTGCCAGCCATCACCTCGGGGCTAATGAAAAACTGTTTTTT.

This clonotype was observed many times. This chain uses TRBV29-1 with TRBJ2-2; no clear D. The V end lost 4 bases, the J end lost 3 bases, and 9 bases lay between the germline ends. The CDR3 has 13 residues. Germline CDR1 and CDR2: SQVTM and ANQGSEA. CDR3 in amino acids: CSVGNLHTGELFF. The DNA for the CDR3 is TGCAGCGTTGGTAACCTACACACCGGGGAGCTGTTTTTT.

V and J are TRBV6-6 and TRBJ2-3; 8 nucleotides agree with TRBD2. V lost 5 bases, J lost 4 bases, and 17 bases stayed unmatched. From germline, CDR1 is MNHNY and CDR2 SVGAGI (reference sequence). CDR3 length equals 18 residues. The CDR3 reads CASSPPGFLAGSPDTQYF. The CDR3 DNA follows: TGTGCCAGCAGTCCCCCCGGGTTTTTAGCGGGGAGCCCAGATACGCAGTATTTT.